This is a list of T cell receptor beta chains from one sample in a study of shared clonotypes between healthy human individuals. Profiled with immunoSEQ multiplex PCR; TCRdb holds only in-frame clones, not every one. The sample has roughly 2.1 million clones; approximately 94% are singletons. Material: naive CD8+ T cells from PBMCs. These receptors were collected from a man between 18 and 29 years old in good health. Some clones in this sample may be carry-over from other donors' samples. CDR3s include the opening cysteine and the closing phenylalanine or tryptophan. Each record gives: D gene, clone size, J gene, V gene, CDR3 protein, CDR3 DNA. The D gene is left open where the match is weak. Where a row states a size, it is once, few, many or the class of an expanded clone; other rows omit it.

. | . | TRBJ1-4 | TRBV27 | CASSFRGRGTNEKLFF | TGTGCCAGCAGTTTCCGGGGCCGGGGAACTAATGAAAAACTGTTTTTT
. | . | TRBJ2-1 | TRBV27 | CASSFGAPYNEQFF | TGTGCCAGCAGTTTCGGAGCCCCCTACAATGAGCAGTTCTTC
. | . | TRBJ1-1 | TRBV6-1 | CASSAVQGWGNTEAFF | TGTGCCAGCAGTGCCGTCCAGGGGTGGGGAAACACTGAAGCTTTCTTT
. | . | TRBJ2-1 | TRBV5-1 | CASSLRSPSSYNEQFF | TGCGCCAGCAGCCTCCGGAGCCCTAGCTCCTACAATGAGCAGTTCTTC
. | . | TRBJ2-7 | TRBV7-9 | CASSPTSYEQYF | TGTGCCAGCAGTCCTACTAGCTACGAGCAGTACTTC
. | . | TRBJ1-1 | TRBV10-3 | CAISYPGAEAFF | TGTGCCATCAGTTACCCGGGGGCTGAAGCTTTCTTT
TRBD1 | . | TRBJ2-7 | TRBV28 | CASLRTGDYEQYF | TGTGCCAGCCTGCGGACAGGGGACTACGAGCAGTACTTC
TRBD1 | . | TRBJ2-1 | TRBV27 | CASSFPDRAVSYNEQFF | TGTGCCAGCAGTTTCCCCGACAGGGCGGTGTCCTACAATGAGCAGTTCTTC
TRBD2 | . | TRBJ2-7 | TRBV5-1 | CASSLGSLAGGPGSYEQYF | TGCGCCAGCAGCTTGGGGTCTCTAGCGGGAGGGCCGGGCTCCTACGAGCAGTACTTC
. | . | TRBJ1-2 | TRBV5-4 | CASSFFGGFYGYTF | TGTGCCAGCAGCTTCTTTGGGGGGTTCTATGGCTACACCTTC
TRBD1 | few | TRBJ1-4 | TRBV19 | CASSTRQGRNEKLFF | TGTGCCAGTAGTACCCGACAGGGCCGGAATGAAAAACTGTTTTTT
TRBD2 | . | TRBJ2-7 | TRBV15 | CATSRDLEVGLAGEQYF | TGTGCCACCAGCAGAGATTTAGAAGTCGGACTAGCGGGCGAGCAGTACTTC
. | once | TRBJ1-2 | TRBV19 | CASSYDWETYGYTF | TGTGCCAGTAGTTATGATTGGGAGACATATGGCTACACCTTC
. | . | TRBJ1-2 | TRBV14 | CASSLLRGDYGYTF | TGTGCCAGCAGCCTCCTAAGAGGGGATTACGGCTACACCTTC
. | . | TRBJ1-5 | TRBV28 | CASSSEFRIRVTYQPQHF | TGTGCCAGCAGCAGTGAGTTTCGCATTCGGGTCACATATCAGCCCCAGCATTTT
. | few | TRBJ1-1 | TRBV19 | CASSMRGNTEAFF | TGTGCCAGTAGTATGCGAGGGAACACTGAAGCTTTCTTT
TRBD2 | once | TRBJ2-3 | TRBV28 | CASSPNPAGAEGTDTQYF | TGTGCCAGCAGTCCCAACCCAGCGGGAGCAGAGGGCACAGATACGCAGTATTTT
. | . | TRBJ2-1 | TRBV7-9 | CASSLGPMVYNEQFF | TGTGCCAGCAGCTTAGGTCCTATGGTCTACAATGAGCAGTTCTTC
TRBD2 | . | TRBJ2-7 | TRBV13 | CASSARLAGYEQYF | TGTGCCAGCAGCGCCCGACTAGCGGGCTACGAGCAGTACTTC
. | once | TRBJ2-7 | TRBV28 | CASSLTYEQYF | TGTGCCAGCAGTTTAACATACGAGCAGTACTTC
TRBD1 | . | TRBJ2-3 | TRBV30 | CAWNEWTGRTDTQYF | TGTGCCTGGAACGAGTGGACAGGGCGCACAGATACGCAGTATTTT
. | . | TRBJ1-2 | TRBV28 | CASSLRGSHGYTF | TGTGCCAGCAGTCTCAGGGGATCGCATGGCTACACCTTC
. | . | TRBJ2-4 | TRBV7-9 | CASSSGTMLAKNIQYF | TGTGCCAGCAGCTCCGGGACAATGCTAGCCAAAAACATTCAGTACTTC
TRBD2 | once | TRBJ2-1 | TRBV7-6 | CASSLGSGLAHNEQFF | TGTGCCAGCAGCTTAGGGTCGGGACTAGCGCATAATGAGCAGTTCTTC
TRBD2 | . | TRBJ2-5 | TRBV11-2 | CASSLDDLAGTGEQYF | TGTGCCAGCAGCTTAGACGATCTAGCGGGAACGGGGGAGCAGTACTTC
TRBD1 | . | TRBJ2-1 | TRBV6-1 | CASSEPGTGNNEQFF | TGTGCCAGCAGTGAACCCGGGACAGGGAATAATGAGCAGTTCTTC
. | . | TRBJ1-1 | TRBV15 | CATSRGPSTEAFF | TGTGCCACCAGCAGGGGGCCATCCACTGAAGCTTTCTTT
. | few | TRBJ2-2 | TRBV27 | CACLGTTGELFF | TGTGCCTGTCTCGGGACCACCGGGGAGCTGTTTTTT
TRBD1 | . | TRBJ2-7 | TRBV9 | CASSVDRKMGTGQYF | TGTGCCAGCAGCGTGGACCGGAAAATGGGGACAGGCCAGTACTTC
. | . | TRBJ1-3 | TRBV11-2 | CASSSDSLPRTIYF | TGTGCCAGCAGCTCGGACAGTCTACCGAGGACCATATATTTT
TRBD1 | . | TRBJ2-7 | TRBV7-9 | CASSSEGQGNDEQYF | TGTGCCAGCAGCTCTGAGGGACAGGGCAACGACGAGCAGTACTTC
. | . | TRBJ1-4 | TRBV28 | CASSLVGPGPEKLFF | TGTGCCAGCAGTTTAGTGGGGCCAGGACCTGAAAAACTGTTTTTT
. | . | TRBJ2-1 | TRBV4-1 | CASSQDRRQYYNEQFF | TGCGCCAGCAGCCAAGATCGCCGACAGTACTACAATGAGCAGTTCTTC
. | . | TRBJ2-7 | TRBV5-6 | CASSLEPGSAPYEQYF | TGTGCCAGCAGCTTAGAACCCGGGAGCGCCCCATACGAGCAGTACTTC
. | . | TRBJ1-2 | TRBV10-3 | CAITMSPLGYGYTF | TGTGCCATCACCATGAGCCCTTTGGGCTATGGCTACACCTTC
. | once | TRBJ2-4 | TRBV11-3 | CASSYKTGPGNIQYF | TGTGCCAGCAGCTACAAAACGGGACCGGGAAACATTCAGTACTTC
. | . | TRBJ2-3 | TRBV12-5 | CASGLVMEDTQYF | TGTGCTAGTGGTTTGGTAATGGAAGATACGCAGTATTTT
. | . | TRBJ1-1 | TRBV9 | CASSVERVRGSNTEAFF | TGTGCCAGCAGCGTAGAAAGGGTTCGGGGCAGTAACACTGAAGCTTTCTTT
. | once | TRBJ2-7 | TRBV10-3 | CAISEPASASSYEQYF | TGTGCCATCAGTGAGCCAGCTAGCGCAAGCTCCTACGAGCAGTACTTC
TRBD2 | . | TRBJ2-5 | TRBV5-1 | CASSSGLAGGKQETQYF | TGCGCCAGCAGCTCTGGACTAGCGGGAGGAAAGCAAGAGACCCAGTACTTC
TRBD1 | . | TRBJ2-5 | TRBV27 | CASSWDRDETQYF | TGTGCCAGCAGTTGGGACAGGGATGAGACCCAGTACTTC